These 7 T cell receptor beta chains were all obtained from the same sample, sequenced in a study of blood T cell repertoires in COVID-19. Sequencing was performed with immunoSEQ multiplex PCR; in TCRdb, only in-frame clones are kept and a portion is missing. The sample records over 200,000 clones, roughly 77% being singletons. Material for sequencing was peripheral blood. The receptors here all came from a woman aged 80 or older with acute or convalescent COVID-19.

This clone was detected only once. This rearrangement joins TRBV5-1 to TRBJ2-3; 9 positions agree with TRBD2. Germline trimming cut 3 bases from V and 6 bases from J; bases unmatched to any gene: 8. CDR1 is SGHRS and CDR2 is YFSETQ in the germline V gene. The CDR3 is made up of 15 amino acids. CDR3 loop: CASSSTSGRGDTQYF. CDR3 DNA: TGCGCCAGCAGCTCGACTAGCGGCAGAGGCGATACGCAGTATTTT.

Only a few counts were recorded for this clone. The chain couples TRBV4-1 to TRBJ2-3; 11 bases map to TRBD2. The CDR3 covers 14 residues. CDR1 and CDR2 (germline): MGHRA, YSYEKL. The trim removed 6 bases at V and 5 bases at J, leaving 4 bases unmatched. Here the CDR3 reads CASRTSGGGDTQYF. The CDR3, as DNA: TGCGCCAGCAGAACTAGCGGGGGAGGAGATACGCAGTATTTT.

The chain links TRBV5-1 to TRBJ1-3, with TRBD1 matching over 8 bases. V was clipped by 1 base and J by 4 bases; unmatched bases: 10. CDR1 SGHRS and CDR2 YFSETQ come from the germline V gene. This CDR3 has 17 residues. The CDR3: CASSLRARTGTGNTIYF. Here the CDR3 DNA reads TGCGCCAGCAGCTTGCGTGCTCGGACAGGGACAGGAAACACCATATATTTT.

The V call is TRBV5-8, the J call TRBJ2-7; possible D gene TRBD2, 6 bases. CDR3 length equals 14 residues. CDR1 is SGHTS and CDR2 is YDEGEE in the germline V gene. The V end lost 2 bases, the J end lost 2 bases, and 11 bases lay between the germline ends. The CDR3 region has the DNA TGTGCCAGCAGCTTCGGGGGAACCACCTACGAGCAGTACTTC. It yields the protein CASSFGGTTYEQYF.

The chain employs TRBV2 and TRBJ2-7, with TRBD2 identical over 11 bases. The germline V gene encodes CDR1 SNHLY and CDR2 FYNNEI. V was pared by 6 bases and J by 4 bases, with 5 bases of the junction left unmatched. This CDR3 region has 14 residues. The CDR3 loop reads CASSQTSGVYEQYF. CDR3 in DNA: TGTGCCAGCAGCCAGACTAGCGGGGTATACGAGCAGTACTTC. Variable domain in full (rest from reference TRBV2 and TRBJ2-7): EPEVTQTPSHQVTQMGQEVILRCVPISNHLYFYWYRQILGQKVEFLVSFYNNEISEKSEIFDDQFSVERPDGSNFTLKIRSTKLEDSAMYFCASSQTSGVYEQYFGPGTRLTVT.

This clone has a handful of counts. The chain carries TRBV6-5 and TRBJ2-3, with D tentatively TRBD2 (5 bases). V dropped 6 bases and J dropped 8 bases, with 15 bases sitting between them. In germline, CDR1 is MNHEY, CDR2 SVGAGI. The CDR3 has 13 residues. The chain's CDR3 is CASSRTAAGTQYF. CDR3 nucleotide sequence: TGTGCCAGCAGCCGCACCGCCGCGGGTACGCAGTATTTT.

This clone showed up just a few times. The chain is built from TRBV6-2 or TRBV6-3 and TRBJ1-2; D call uncertain. This CDR3 comprises 13 residues. V shed 5 bases and J shed 4 bases, with 11 bases lying between them. CDR1 and CDR2 from the germline V gene are MNHEY and SVGEGT. CDR3 sequence (DNA): TGTGCCAGCAGTAGCCAAGGAGGCTATGGCTACACCTTC. It is translated as CASSSQGGYGYTF.